The rows below give T cell receptor beta chains drawn from one sample of a study of T cell repertoires in cytomegalovirus infection. Via MiXCR, TCRdb re-called the reads, giving one row per CDR3 protein. The repertoire holds 680,000 or so distinct CDR3 sequences, with approximately 40% as singletons. Sequencing input: PBMCs. All receptors derive from a human donor in good health (CMV status not recorded). Some clones in this sample may be carry-over from other donors' samples. Each CDR3 is given without its conserved first and last residue. D genes are given only for firm matches. Rows may omit the clone size; those that give it use once, few, many or a size class.

cdr3_aa: ASSLGTSAETQY
v_call: TRBV7-3
clone_size: few
d_call: TRBD2

cdr3_aa: ASSVIADPGWSYGYT
v_call: TRBV7-9
clone_size: few
d_call: NA

cdr3_aa: ASSERRPGETQY
v_call: TRBV6-1
clone_size: few
d_call: NA

cdr3_aa: ASSFSVRKTGREAGNEQF
v_call: TRBV11-2
clone_size: NA
d_call: TRBD2

cdr3_aa: ARTKLYGPLETNQPQH
v_call: TRBV4-1
clone_size: many
d_call: NA

cdr3_aa: ASSLGTGDAETQY
v_call: TRBV5-1
clone_size: few
d_call: TRBD1

cdr3_aa: SASLAGVVYEQY
v_call: TRBV20-1
clone_size: NA
d_call: TRBD2

cdr3_aa: ASLDRADEQY
v_call: TRBV28
clone_size: few
d_call: NA

cdr3_aa: SSSLDGRENKEQF
v_call: TRBV4-1
clone_size: NA
d_call: NA

cdr3_aa: ASRGQGRPYEQY
v_call: TRBV6-6
clone_size: NA
d_call: TRBD1

cdr3_aa: AISPGQGPLH
v_call: TRBV10-3
clone_size: many
d_call: TRBD1

cdr3_aa: ASSEGTDRYYDKLF
v_call: TRBV19
clone_size: NA
d_call: NA

cdr3_aa: ASSLARGNYGYT
v_call: TRBV7-2
clone_size: few
d_call: TRBD1

cdr3_aa: SARLGDGTDTQY
v_call: TRBV20-1
clone_size: NA
d_call: NA

cdr3_aa: ASYTAGTAPSPLH
v_call: TRBV5-8
clone_size: NA
d_call: NA